These 31 T cell receptor beta chains came from one sample sequenced in a study of T cell changes during pregnancy in multiple sclerosis. Data came from immunoSEQ multiplex PCR; TCRdb stores just in-frame clones and leaves some out. Of just under 65,000 clones detected, roughly 87% appear once; the ten largest clones hold about 2%. The sample in question was peripheral blood, obtained in the second trimester of pregnancy. The receptors were sampled from a female donor in good health, enrolled as a control in a pregnancy study.

This chain uses TRBV6-1 with TRBJ2-1; D may be TRBD1 (6 bases). Trimming cost V 7 bases and J 9 bases, with 16 bases left between them. The length of the CDR3 is 13 residues. Per germline, CDR1 MNHNS and CDR2 SASEGT. CDR3 residues: CASIRVQGSEQFF. In DNA, the CDR3 is TGTGCCAGCATTCGGGTACAGGGTAGTGAGCAGTTCTTC.

V gene TRBV19 combines with J gene TRBJ2-3, with D perhaps TRBD2 (6 bases). V lost 3 bases, J lost 1 base, and 11 bases lay in between. The CDR3 has 15 residues. In germline, CDR1 is LNHDA, CDR2 SQIVND (reference sequence). The CDR3 DNA reads TGTGCCAGTAGTATCTTCGCTAGCGGCACAGATACGCAGTATTTT. Its protein is CASSIFASGTDTQYF.

This clone was detected once. This chain uses TRBV6-4 with TRBJ2-2; unclear D gene. Trimming removed 4 bases at V and 5 bases at J, with 5 bases between. This CDR3 has 12 amino acids. Germline values: CDR1 MRHNA, CDR2 SNTAGT. The CDR3 here is CASSGLTGELFF. CDR3 nucleotides: TGTGCCAGCAGTGGGCTGACCGGGGAGCTGTTTTTT.

The chain uses TRBV27 and TRBJ2-5; TRBD1 might be the D (5 bases). From germline, CDR1 is MNHEY and CDR2 SMNVEV (reference sequence). V lost 8 bases and J 4 bases, leaving 17 bases between the germline ends. CDR3 length: 14 residues. CDR3 loop: CASFGAGSGETQYF. In DNA form, the CDR3 reads TGTGCCAGCTTTGGTGCAGGGTCGGGAGAGACCCAGTACTTC.

This chain links TRBV5-1 with TRBJ2-7, with D perhaps matching TRBD1 (5 bases). V was shortened by 0 bases and J by 4 bases, with 11 bases between the two germline ends. The CDR3 covers 14 residues. Germline CDR1 reads SGHRS; CDR2 reads YFSETQ. In DNA form, the CDR3 reads TGCGCCAGCAGCTTGGAAAGGGGATATTACGAGCAGTACTTC. Its protein product is CASSLERGYYEQYF. The variable domain in full, with the rest retrieved from reference TRBV5-1 and TRBJ2-7, is KAGVTQTPRYLIKTRGQQVTLSCSPISGHRSVSWYQQTPGQGLQFLFEYFSETQRNKGNFPGRFSGRQFSNSRSEMNVSTLELGDSALYLCASSLERGYYEQYFGPGTRLTVT.

The genes are TRBV2 and TRBJ2-2; possible D gene TRBD2, 5 bases. V lost 8 bases and J 4 bases, leaving 11 bases between the germline ends. Germline CDR1 is SNHLY and CDR2 is FYNNEI. The length of the CDR3 is 13 residues. The CDR3 nucleotides read TGTGCCAGCTTAACGGGGTCCACCGGGGAGCTGTTTTTT. Translating it yields CASLTGSTGELFF.

The rearrangement links TRBV7-2 to TRBJ2-5, with a weak D call TRBD2 (6 bases). The CDR3 loop spans 15 amino acids. Germline V gene data show CDR1 as SGHTA and CDR2 as FQGNSA. The V end lost 3 bases, the J end lost 1 base, and 12 bases lay between the germline ends. CDR3 sequence (DNA): TGTGCCAGCAGCTTGGGGGGAGGCCCCCAAGAGACCCAGTACTTC. Its protein is CASSLGGGPQETQYF.

This rearrangement joins TRBV6-5 to TRBJ1-1; TRBD1 is a possible D gene (5 bases). Looked up from germline, CDR1 is MNHEY and CDR2 is SVGAGI. CDR3 length equals 15 residues. V was trimmed by 2 bases and J by 0 bases, leaving 10 bases between them. In nucleotides, the CDR3 is TGTGCCAGCAGTTACCGGCAGGGTATGAACACTGAAGCTTTCTTT. Protein product: CASSYRQGMNTEAFF.

V usage is TRBV15 and J usage is TRBJ2-1; TRBD2 agrees at 9 bases. CDR3 size: 16 residues. Germline assignment: CDR1 LNHNV and CDR2 YYDKDF (reference sequence). V lost 1 base, J lost 4 bases, and 5 bases stayed unmatched. This chain's CDR3 is CATSRVERGAYNEQFF. The CDR3 DNA reads TGTGCCACCAGCAGAGTTGAGCGGGGGGCTTACAATGAGCAGTTCTTC.

V is TRBV4-1 and J is TRBJ2-1; 7 bases line up with TRBD1. The V gene's germline CDR1 is MGHRA and CDR2 YSYEKL. V was pared by 5 bases and J by 5 bases, with 3 bases of the junction left unmatched. The CDR3 covers 13 residues. In DNA form, the CDR3 reads TGCGCCAGCAGCTCGGGACAGAACAATGAGCAGTTCTTC. This gives the protein CASSSGQNNEQFF.

In this sample, this clone turned up once. The chain combines TRBV15 with TRBJ2-3, with D possibly TRBD1 on 6 matching bases. CDR3 length equals 17 residues. V lost 2 bases to trimming and J lost 0 bases, with 15 bases between them. Germline V gene lookup returns CDR1 LNHNV and CDR2 YYDKDF (reference sequence). CDR3 DNA: TGTGCCACCAGCAGACTCCGGGACATTCCTAGCACAGATACGCAGTATTTT. Protein product: CATSRLRDIPSTDTQYF. Looking up the rest from reference TRBV15 and TRBJ2-3 gives the full variable domain: DAMVIQNPRYQVTQFGKPVTLSCSQTLNHNVMYWYQQKSSQAPKLLFHYYDKDFNNEADTPDNFQSRRPNTSFCFLDIRSPGLGDTAMYLCATSRLRDIPSTDTQYFGPGTRLTVL.

The chain carries TRBV4-2 and TRBJ1-1, with no clear D. This CDR3 is 17 amino acids long. V lost 3 bases and J lost 3, with 20 bases in between. Per germline, CDR1 LGHNA and CDR2 YNFKEQ. The DNA of the CDR3 is TGTGCCAGCAGCCAGACACTAGCAAGACGTGCCGACACTGAAGCTTTCTTT. It yields the protein CASSQTLARRADTEAFF.

This chain joins TRBV19 and TRBJ2-1; 10 nucleotides align to TRBD2. The V and J ends lost 5 bases and 8 bases, in that order; junction bases with no gene match: 6. The CDR3 extends over 14 amino acids. Germline V gene sequence: CDR1 LNHDA, CDR2 SQIVND (reference sequence). The CDR3 coding sequence is TGTGCCAGTAGTCCCTGGACTAGCGGATATGAGCAGTTCTTC. Translated, it gives CASSPWTSGYEQFF.

The chain couples TRBV13 to TRBJ2-5, with D possibly TRBD1 on 6 matching bases. Germline V CDR1 and CDR2: PRHDT, FYEKMQ (reference sequence). The CDR3 runs 17 residues. V was trimmed by 4 bases and J by 0 bases, leaving 18 bases between them. The CDR3 region is CASSSTGFLSYQETQYF. The CDR3 DNA is TGTGCCAGCAGCTCAACAGGGTTCCTCTCGTACCAAGAGACCCAGTACTTC.

V gene TRBV5-3 combines with J gene TRBJ2-2, with D possibly being TRBD2 (5 bases). TRBV5-3 is known as an ORF, though its function is uncertain. V was pared by 4 bases and J by 3 bases, with 16 bases between. This CDR3 has 16 amino acids. The CDR3 loop reads CARSPFYGEDTGELFF. The CDR3 DNA reads TGTGCCAGAAGCCCTTTTTACGGGGAAGACACCGGGGAGCTGTTTTTT.

The chain combines TRBV29-1 with TRBJ2-7; TRBD1 agrees at 10 bases. Germline lookup yields CDR1 SQVTM and CDR2 ANQGSEA. The CDR3 has 13 residues. V lost 7 bases, J lost 0 bases, and 3 bases stayed unmatched. The CDR3 spells CSARTGGSYEQYF. CDR3 DNA sequence: TGCAGCGCGAGGACAGGGGGCTCCTACGAGCAGTACTTC.

The chain joins TRBV6-4 to TRBJ2-7, with 9 bases lining up with TRBD2. This CDR3 is 15 amino acids long. CDR1 is MRHNA and CDR2 is SNTAGT in the germline V gene. With V trimmed by 0 bases and J by 5 bases, 5 bases remained unmatched. CDR3 protein: CASSDSASGNNEQYF. CDR3 DNA sequence: TGTGCCAGCAGTGACTCGGCTAGCGGGAACAACGAGCAGTACTTC.

This sequence joins TRBV27 and TRBJ2-7, with 8 bases matching TRBD1. V was pared by 4 bases and J by 4 bases, with 3 bases of the junction left unmatched. Germline V gene data show CDR1 as MNHEY and CDR2 as SMNVEV (reference sequence). The CDR3 spans 13 residues. The CDR3 sequence is CASSWGTGYEQYF. CDR3 in DNA: TGTGCCAGCAGTTGGGGGACAGGTTACGAGCAGTACTTC.

The V call is TRBV19, the J call TRBJ2-1; TRBD1 aligns across 7 bases. Germline V gene sequence: CDR1 LNHDA, CDR2 SQIVND (reference sequence). This CDR3 is built from 21 residues. The J segment lost 0 bases and the V segment lost 7 bases, leaving 24 bases of the junction unmatched. CDR3 bases: TGTGCCAGTAAGCGAAACTCCGGGACAGCCTACCTACACAACTCCTACAATGAGCAGTTCTTC. This codes for CASKRNSGTAYLHNSYNEQFF.

The chain recombines TRBV28 with TRBJ2-3, with a possible D match to TRBD1 (6 bases). Trimming pared 4 bases from V and 7 bases from J, leaving 12 bases between. Germline V gives CDR1 MDHEN, CDR2 SYDVKM. The CDR3 runs to 13 residues. CDR3 protein: CASSSRQVYTQYF. CDR3 sequence (DNA): TGTGCCAGCAGTTCCCGACAGGTGTATACGCAGTATTTT.

The chain employs TRBV12-5 and TRBJ1-1; 7 bases line up with TRBD1. Germline loops: CDR1 LGHNT, CDR2 FRNRAP. CDR3 length: 15 amino acids. The junction had 15 bases not matched to a gene; V was cut back by 7 bases and J by 7 bases. The CDR3 spells CASELARQGGGEAFF. The CDR3 DNA follows: TGTGCTAGTGAACTCGCGAGACAGGGCGGCGGTGAAGCTTTCTTT. The full variable domain, rest sourced from reference TRBV12-5 and TRBJ1-1, is DARVTQTPRHKVTEMGQEVTMRCQPILGHNTVFWYRQTMMQGLELLAYFRNRAPLDDSGMPKDRFSAEMPDATLATLKIQPSEPRDSAVYFCASELARQGGGEAFFGQGTRLTVV.

The chain links TRBV6-5 to TRBJ2-3; 12 bases match TRBD2. V lost 7 bases to trimming and J lost 4 bases; unmatched junction nucleotides: 6. The CDR3 consists of 15 residues. Germline V gene data show CDR1 as MNHEY and CDR2 as SVGAGI. The CDR3 protein is CASKGGLAGSDTQYF. The CDR3, as DNA: TGTGCCAGCAAGGGGGGACTAGCGGGTTCAGATACGCAGTATTTT.

This clone has a handful of counts. The CDR3 DNA is TGTGCCAGCAGCGCAGGGGGTCAAGCTGAAGCTTTCTTT. This gives the protein CASSAGGQAEAFF. This chain links TRBV11-2 with TRBJ1-1, with TRBD1 matching 7 bases. This CDR3 region has 13 residues. V shed 5 bases and J 6 bases; nucleotides not matched to a gene: 6. Germline CDR1 is SGHAT and CDR2 is FQNNGV.

The V and J genes are TRBV30 and TRBJ1-2; D is uncertain. Trimming pared 1 base from V and 0 bases from J, leaving 12 bases between. CDR3 size: 15 residues. Looked up from germline, CDR1 is GTSNPN and CDR2 is SVGIG (reference sequence). CDR3 region: CAWSGELIPNYGYTF. The CDR3 DNA follows: TGTGCCTGGAGTGGGGAGTTGATCCCTAACTATGGCTACACCTTC.

Only one count was recorded for this clone. This chain links TRBV27 with TRBJ2-1; 9 nucleotides line up with TRBD1. Germline V CDR1 and CDR2: MNHEY, SMNVEV (reference sequence). Trimming cost V 7 bases and J 9 bases; bases outside gene matches: 13. The CDR3 loop spans 15 amino acids. CDR3 amino acids: CASTPGTGYISEQFF. CDR3 nucleotide sequence: TGTGCCAGCACCCCCGGGACAGGGTATATCAGTGAGCAGTTCTTC.

The chain recombines TRBV28 with TRBJ1-4; the match to TRBD1 covers 8 bases. CDR1 is MDHEN and CDR2 is SYDVKM in the germline V gene. J lost 3 bases, V lost 3 bases, and 6 bases had no gene match. This CDR3 region has 16 residues. This chain's CDR3 is CASSFRGTGPNEKLFF. CDR3 nucleotide sequence: TGTGCCAGCAGTTTCCGAGGGACAGGTCCTAATGAAAAACTGTTTTTT.

The chain is built from TRBV30 and TRBJ1-6; unclear D gene. The CDR3 is 12 residues long. The germline V and J ends were trimmed by 4 bases and 5 bases, with 6 bases remaining between them. Per the germline V gene, CDR1 is GTSNPN and CDR2 is SVGIG (reference sequence). CDR3 region: CAWTSNNSPLHF. The CDR3 coding sequence is TGTGCCTGGACGAGTAATAATTCACCCCTCCACTTT.

The rearrangement links TRBV27 to TRBJ2-5, with D perhaps matching TRBD1 or TRBD2 (10 bases each). The CDR3 is 21 amino acids. CDR1 and CDR2 from the germline V gene are MNHEY and SMNVEV (reference sequence). V lost 6 bases and J lost 4, with 36 bases in between. The CDR3 loop is CASRRDRGGLAAPHTPETQYF. Written as DNA, the CDR3 is TGTGCCAGCAGACGGGACAGGGGCGGACTAGCGGCCCCGCATACTCCAGAGACCCAGTACTTC.

The chain couples TRBV19 to TRBJ1-5; D might be TRBD1 (6 bases). The CDR3 totals 15 residues. Per the germline V gene, CDR1 is LNHDA and CDR2 is SQIVND (reference sequence). V was pared by 7 bases and J by 0 bases, with 13 bases between. The CDR3 reads CASTTDSYSNQPQHF. The DNA for the CDR3 is TGTGCCAGTACCACGGACAGTTATAGCAATCAGCCCCAGCATTTT.

The chain has TRBV5-1 and TRBJ2-1; possible D gene TRBD2, 6 bases. Germline lookup yields CDR1 SGHRS and CDR2 YFSETQ. This CDR3 is 14 amino acids long. Deletions cut 4 bases from V and 6 bases from J, with 14 bases between. The CDR3 nucleotides read TGCGCCAGCAGCCCCCAGGGACTCCCCAATGAGCAGTTCTTC. Translation: CASSPQGLPNEQFF.

The gene calls are TRBV5-8 and TRBJ2-3; 13 bases are a match to TRBD2. Germline CDR1 and CDR2: SGHTS and YDEGEE. The CDR3 contains 16 residues. V was pared by 4 bases and J by 4 bases, with 6 bases of the junction left unmatched. The chain's CDR3 is CASSLGLAGESDTQYF. The CDR3 nucleotides read TGTGCCAGCAGCCTCGGACTAGCGGGAGAATCAGATACGCAGTATTTT.